This T cell receptor beta chain appears in the sequencing data of a study of blood T cell repertoires in COVID-19. Background on the study: The origin of the acute and convalescent COVID-19 samples was the United States, Italy and Spain.

Sequenced by immunoSEQ multiplex PCR; TCRdb stores in-frame clones only, minus some. This sample has around 230,000 clones; over 80% occur once, and the top ten carry around 10%. Germline V CDR1 and CDR2: SGHTS, YDEGEE. V shed 3 bases and J shed 6 bases, with 15 bases lying between them. This CDR3 comprises 14 residues. Cohort allocation depended upon clinical history that participants reported. The sequencing input was PBMCs or T cells enriched from blood (not recorded which). This TCR derives from a man aged 18 to 35 with acute COVID-19. V gene TRBV5-8 combines with J gene TRBJ1-1; D might be TRBD1 (5 bases). The CDR3 loop reads CASSSTPGYSEAFF. The DNA of the CDR3 is TGTGCCAGCAGCTCAACCCCAGGGTATTCTGAAGCTTTCTTT.